This T cell receptor beta chain comes out of a study of blood T cells in healthy people across ages. CDR1 and CDR2 from the germline V gene are SQVTM and ANQGSEA. This CDR3 spans 11 amino acids. Trimming pared 5 bases from V and 4 bases from J, leaving 7 bases between. A J-beta primer mix and a sample-barcoded 5' primer were used in a second PCR of roughly 6 to 12 cycles. TCRdb re-called the 5' RACE reads through MiXCR, storing one row per CDR3 protein. The top ten hold 6.5% to 8.5% of the sample, which has over 1,200,000 distinct CDR3 sequences, 45% to 70% seen once. This TCR came from a man aged 18 to 29 in good health. The chain uses TRBV29-1 and TRBJ2-3, with unresolved D. The sample consisted of blood. CDR3 region: CSVPCPDTQYF. The CDR3 coding sequence is TGCAGCGTTCCCTGTCCAGATACGCAGTATTTT.